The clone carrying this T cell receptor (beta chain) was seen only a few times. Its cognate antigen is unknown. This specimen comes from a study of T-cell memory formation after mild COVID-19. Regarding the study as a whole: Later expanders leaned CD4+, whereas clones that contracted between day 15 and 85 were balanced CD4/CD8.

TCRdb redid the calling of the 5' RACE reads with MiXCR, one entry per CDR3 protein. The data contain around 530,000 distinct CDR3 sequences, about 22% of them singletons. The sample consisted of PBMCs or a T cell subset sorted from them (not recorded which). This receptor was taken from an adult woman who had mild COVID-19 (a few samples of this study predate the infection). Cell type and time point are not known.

The CDR3 loop reads CASTYGNQPQHF. In DNA, the CDR3 is TGTGCCAGTACGTACGGCAATCAGCCCCAGCATTTT. The J gene is TRBJ1-5, the V gene TRBV19; unclear D gene. Trimming pared 7 bases from V and 2 bases from J, leaving 6 bases between. The CDR3 loop spans 12 amino acids. Per germline, CDR1 LNHDA and CDR2 SQIVND (reference sequence).